This T cell receptor beta chain was documented in a study of monozygotic twins with inflammatory bowel disease. Study observations and caveats: Those with IBD had lower TCRbeta diversity (inverse Simpson) than their healthy co-twins did. IBD patients exhibited fewer clonotypes shared with other individuals than healthy twins, particularly with disease activity. A distinction between different T cell subtypes was not possible.

TCRdb reanalyzed the 5' RACE reads, giving one entry per CDR3 protein sequence and no DNA. The sample table sets out 150,000 to 200,000 distinct CDR3 sequences. The V gene's germline CDR1 is ENHRY and CDR2 SYGVKD. The CDR3 runs to 13 residues. Details on this clonotype: Antigen: not known.

Specimen: blood. The receptor comes from a human donor with ulcerative colitis or Crohn's disease, or a healthy co-twin of an affected twin (not recorded which). This chain connects TRBV10-3 to TRBJ2-2. CDR3 sequence: CAIRLMNTGELFF.